This T cell receptor beta chain was recovered during a study of identical twins. This clonotype was detected ten times or more. MiXCR, run by TCRdb on the 5' RACE reads, gives a single entry per CDR3 protein. The data contain hundreds of thousands of distinct CDR3 sequences, around 20% of them singletons. The V gene lost 4 bases and the J gene lost 3 bases, with 13 bases spanning the gap. CDR1 is SGHRS, CDR2 YFSETQ, per germline. This CDR3 contains 14 residues. This sample also appeared in a second study, on T cells expressing NK-cell markers. That publication notes: Repertoire data for TCR beta were derived from sorted T cells (CD3+CD56+NKG2C+, CD3+CD56+NKG2C- and CD3+CD56-NKG2C+).

This sequence was found in a woman between 18 and 29 years old in good health. V and J are TRBV5-1 and TRBJ2-5; D is uncertain. The sample was PBMCs. The CDR3 nucleotides read TGCGCCAGCAGCGTGCACGGACCGGAAGAGACCCAGTACTTC. Protein: CASSVHGPEETQYF.